The clone carrying this TCR beta chain was seen a single time. This specimen belongs to a study of shared clonotypes between healthy human individuals. Using immunoSEQ multiplex PCR, the repertoire was profiled, and TCRdb retains in-frame clones only, with some absent. The sample has roughly 720,000 clones; about 92% are singletons. V shed 4 bases and J 4 bases; nucleotides not matched to a gene: 4. This CDR3 has 13 amino acids. Germline assignment: CDR1 SEHNR and CDR2 FQNEAQ (reference sequence). The chain uses TRBV7-9 and TRBJ2-7, with 7 bases that match TRBD2. The sample consisted of memory CD8+ T cells from PBMCs. Subset here: CD45RO+ cells pooled with CCR7-negative TemRA cells. The TCR originated in a man younger than 35 in good health. Some clones in this sample may be carry-over from other donors' samples. DNA of the CDR3: TGTGCCAGCAGCTACCCGGGAGGTTACGAGCAGTACTTC. This encodes CASSYPGGYEQYF.